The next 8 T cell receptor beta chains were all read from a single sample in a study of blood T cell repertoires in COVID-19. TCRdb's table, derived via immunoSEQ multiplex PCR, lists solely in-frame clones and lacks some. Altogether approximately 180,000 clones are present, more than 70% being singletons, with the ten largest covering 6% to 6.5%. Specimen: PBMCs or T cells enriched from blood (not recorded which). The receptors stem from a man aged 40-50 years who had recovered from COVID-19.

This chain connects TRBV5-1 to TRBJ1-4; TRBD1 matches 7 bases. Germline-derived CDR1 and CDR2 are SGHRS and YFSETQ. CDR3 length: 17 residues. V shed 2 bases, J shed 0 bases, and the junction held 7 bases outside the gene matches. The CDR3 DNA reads TGCGCCAGCAGCTTAAGACAGGGCCGATCAACTAATGAAAAACTGTTTTTT. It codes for CASSLRQGRSTNEKLFF. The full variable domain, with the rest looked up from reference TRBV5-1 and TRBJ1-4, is KAGVTQTPRYLIKTRGQQVTLSCSPISGHRSVSWYQQTPGQGLQFLFEYFSETQRNKGNFPGRFSGRQFSNSRSEMNVSTLELGDSALYLCASSLRQGRSTNEKLFFGSGTQLSVL.

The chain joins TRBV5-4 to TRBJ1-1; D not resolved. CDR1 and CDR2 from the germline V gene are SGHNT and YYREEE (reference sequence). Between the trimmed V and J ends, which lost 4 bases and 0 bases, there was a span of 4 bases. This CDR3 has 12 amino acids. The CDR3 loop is CASSLLNTEAFF. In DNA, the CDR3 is TGTGCCAGCAGCCTCTTGAACACTGAAGCTTTCTTT.

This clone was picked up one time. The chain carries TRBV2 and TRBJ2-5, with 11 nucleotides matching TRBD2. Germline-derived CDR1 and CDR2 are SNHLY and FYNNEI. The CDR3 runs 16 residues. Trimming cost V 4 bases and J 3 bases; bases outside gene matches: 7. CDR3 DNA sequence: TGTGCCAGCAGTGGTCCGGGACTAGCGGTGGAAGAGACCCAGTACTTC. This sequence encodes CASSGPGLAVEETQYF.

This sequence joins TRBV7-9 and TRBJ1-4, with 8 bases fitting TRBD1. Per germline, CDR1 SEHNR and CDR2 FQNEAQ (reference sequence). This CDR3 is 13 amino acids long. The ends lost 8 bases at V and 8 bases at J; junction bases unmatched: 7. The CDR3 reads CASFGDRQEKLFF. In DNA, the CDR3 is TGTGCCAGCTTTGGGGACAGGCAAGAAAAACTGTTTTTT.

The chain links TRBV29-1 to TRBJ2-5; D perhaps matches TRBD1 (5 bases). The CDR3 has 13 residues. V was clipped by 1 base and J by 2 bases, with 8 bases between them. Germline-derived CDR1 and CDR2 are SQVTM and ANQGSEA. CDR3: CSVEVQGQETQYF. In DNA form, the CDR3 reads TGCAGCGTTGAAGTCCAGGGACAAGAGACCCAGTACTTC.

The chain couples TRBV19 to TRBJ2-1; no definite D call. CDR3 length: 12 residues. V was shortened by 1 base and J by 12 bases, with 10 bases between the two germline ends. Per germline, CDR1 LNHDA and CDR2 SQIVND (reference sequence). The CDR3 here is CASSIVVWLQFF. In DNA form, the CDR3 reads TGTGCCAGTAGTATAGTCGTCTGGCTGCAGTTCTTC. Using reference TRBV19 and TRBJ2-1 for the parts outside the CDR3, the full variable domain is DGGITQSPKYLFRKEGQNVTLSCEQNLNHDAMYWYRQDPGQGLRLIYYSQIVNDFQKGDIAEGYSVSREKKESFPLTVTSAQKNPTAFYLCASSIVVWLQFFGPGTRLTVL.

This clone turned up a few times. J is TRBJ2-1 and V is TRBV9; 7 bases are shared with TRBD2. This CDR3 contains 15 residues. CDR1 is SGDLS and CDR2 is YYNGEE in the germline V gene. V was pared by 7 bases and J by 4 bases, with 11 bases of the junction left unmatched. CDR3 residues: CASSPLGGGYNEQFF. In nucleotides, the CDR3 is TGTGCCAGCTCCCCGCTGGGGGGGGGATACAATGAGCAGTTCTTC.

DNA of the CDR3: TGTGCCAGCAGCGTAGGGAGCCTAGGGGGCACTGAAGCTTTCTTT. Amino acids: CASSVGSLGGTEAFF. This rearrangement joins TRBV9 to TRBJ1-1; possibly TRBD1 for D (6 bases). This CDR3 has 15 residues. With 0 bases removed from V and 4 bases from J, the gap between germline ends came to 13 bases. CDR1 SGDLS and CDR2 YYNGEE come from the germline V gene.